This TCR beta chain emerged from a study of Ad26.COV2.S vaccination and SARS-CoV-2 variants. Study-wide context: This donor came from the COV1001 trial of Ad26.COV2.S.

The study's findings and limits: Substantial breadth in spike-specific CD8+ and CD4+ T cell responses was reportedly seen after vaccination.

Assay: immunoSEQ multiplex PCR; the TCRdb copy retains only in-frame clones and omits some. This table has about 680,000 clones, approximately 88% appearing once. Documented treatment: some 20 received Ad26.COV2.S at low or high dose, single or two shots; several received placebo; per-sample allocation not given. The samples were gathered on day 63 after the first injection of vaccine or placebo. Wuhan-strain spike was delivered by a replication-incompetent Ad26 vector. Trimming removed 3 bases at V and 4 bases at J, with 16 bases between. The germline CDR1 and CDR2 sequences are SGDLS and YYNGEE. The length of the CDR3 is 15 residues. Note on this clone: Its antigen is unidentified.

The genes are TRBV9 and TRBJ2-5, with D perhaps TRBD1 or TRBD2 (5 bases each). The clonotype was recovered from a person aged 18-65 years who received the Ad26.COV2.S COVID-19 vaccine or a placebo. Here the sequenced sample was peripheral blood, taken in a trial of Ad26.COV2.S vaccine versus placebo. CDR3 residues: CASSAELGGTETQYF. CDR3 nucleotide sequence: TGTGCCAGCAGCGCAGAACTAGGTGGGACAGAGACCCAGTACTTC.